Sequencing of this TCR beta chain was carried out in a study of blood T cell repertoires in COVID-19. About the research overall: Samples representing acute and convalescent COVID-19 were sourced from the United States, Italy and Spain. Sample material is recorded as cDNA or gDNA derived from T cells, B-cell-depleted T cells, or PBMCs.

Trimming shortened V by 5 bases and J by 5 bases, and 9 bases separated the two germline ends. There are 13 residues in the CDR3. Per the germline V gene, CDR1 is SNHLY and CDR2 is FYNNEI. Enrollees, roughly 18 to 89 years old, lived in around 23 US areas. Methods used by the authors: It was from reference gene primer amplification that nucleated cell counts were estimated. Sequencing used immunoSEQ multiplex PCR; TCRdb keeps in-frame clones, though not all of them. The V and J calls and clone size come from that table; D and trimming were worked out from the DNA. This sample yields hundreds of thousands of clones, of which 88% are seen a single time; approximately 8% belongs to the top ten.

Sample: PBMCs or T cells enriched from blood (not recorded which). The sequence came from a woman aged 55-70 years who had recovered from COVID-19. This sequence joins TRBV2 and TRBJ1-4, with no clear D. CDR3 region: CASSLDWNEKLFF. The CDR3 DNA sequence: TGTGCCAGCAGTTTGGACTGGAATGAAAAACTGTTTTTT.